This T cell receptor beta chain was captured in a study of blood T cell repertoires in COVID-19. Study overall: Samples came from the United States, Italy and Spain, spanning acute and convalescent COVID-19.

Germline-derived CDR1 and CDR2 are MNHEY and SVGAGI. J lost 0 bases, V lost 9 bases, and 8 bases had no gene match. The CDR3 length is 14 residues. Profiled with immunoSEQ multiplex PCR; TCRdb holds only in-frame clones, not every one. The sample holds around 200,000 clones; roughly 87% are singletons and the top ten take 6% to 7%. This chain connects TRBV6-5 to TRBJ2-7; 7 positions agree with TRBD1. Source material: peripheral blood. The clonotype was recovered from a woman aged 40 to 50 with acute or convalescent COVID-19. This CDR3 reads CASLIRDSSYEQYF. DNA of the CDR3: TGTGCCAGTTTGATCCGGGACAGCTCCTACGAGCAGTACTTC.